The 7 T cell receptor beta chains listed next were all sequenced from one sample in a study of blood T cell repertoires in COVID-19. TCRdb's copy holds only in-frame clones and misses some; the assay was immunoSEQ multiplex PCR. The sample records a few hundred thousand clones, about 86% being singletons. The specimen was peripheral blood. These receptors all come from a young man with active or convalescent COVID-19.

The chain is built from TRBV3-1 (or the pseudogene TRBV3-2) and TRBJ1-3, with D unclear. The V gene's germline CDR1 is LGHDT and CDR2 YNNKEL (reference sequence). The CDR3 contains 13 residues. V dropped 0 bases and J dropped 2 bases, with 2 bases sitting between them. In DNA form, the CDR3 reads TGTGCCAGCAGCCAAGATACTGGAAACACCATATATTTT. Amino acid sequence: CASSQDTGNTIYF.

Here the CDR3 DNA reads TGTGCTAGTGGTTTTTATACGGGAGGGCCGTCTGGAAACACCATATATTTT. Translating gives CASGFYTGGPSGNTIYF. This rearrangement joins TRBV12-5 to TRBJ1-3, with D uncertain. In germline, CDR1 is LGHNT, CDR2 FRNRAP. CDR3 length: 17 amino acids. With 3 bases removed from V and 1 base from J, the gap between germline ends came to 16 bases.

The chain combines TRBV2 with TRBJ2-7, with D tentatively TRBD2 (5 bases). V shed 3 bases and J shed 2 bases, with 14 bases lying between them. The CDR3 has 15 residues. Germline CDR1 reads SNHLY; CDR2 reads FYNNEI. Here the CDR3 DNA reads TGTGCCAGCAGTGATATGGGCGGGCCAACCTACGAGCAGTACTTC. Residues: CASSDMGGPTYEQYF.

This chain uses TRBV19 with TRBJ2-5, with 8 bases fitting TRBD2. V lost 6 bases, J lost 1 base, and 4 bases stayed unmatched. This CDR3 is 14 amino acids long. Per the germline V gene, CDR1 is LNHDA and CDR2 is SQIVND (reference sequence). CDR3 DNA sequence: TGTGCCAGTAGGCGGGAGGCAGTCCAAGAGACCCAGTACTTC. This encodes CASRREAVQETQYF.

The V and J genes are TRBV28 and TRBJ1-4, with D unclear. Germline V gene data show CDR1 as MDHEN and CDR2 as SYDVKM. V was trimmed by 4 bases and J by 2 bases, leaving 11 bases between them. The CDR3 covers 15 residues. The CDR3 region is CASSYSGPTNEKLFF. CDR3 bases: TGTGCCAGCAGTTATTCGGGTCCCACTAATGAAAAACTGTTTTTT.

The chain links TRBV3-1 (or the pseudogene TRBV3-2) to TRBJ2-5; 12 bases match TRBD2. J gave up 1 base and V 2 bases, and 8 bases lay outside the gene matches. Germline-derived CDR1 and CDR2 are LGHDT and YNNKEL (reference sequence). The CDR3 consists of 18 residues. The CDR3 loop is CASSQFFSSGRVQETQYF. The CDR3, as DNA: TGTGCCAGCAGCCAATTCTTCTCTAGCGGGAGGGTCCAAGAGACCCAGTACTTC.

This sequence joins TRBV2 and TRBJ1-1, with a weak D call TRBD1 (6 bases). The CDR3 consists of 13 residues. With 6 bases removed from V and 1 base from J, the gap between germline ends came to 9 bases. Looked up from germline, CDR1 is SNHLY and CDR2 is FYNNEI. The CDR3, as DNA: TGTGCCAGCAGGGGACACTCGAACACTGAAGCTTTCTTT. It is translated as CASRGHSNTEAFF.